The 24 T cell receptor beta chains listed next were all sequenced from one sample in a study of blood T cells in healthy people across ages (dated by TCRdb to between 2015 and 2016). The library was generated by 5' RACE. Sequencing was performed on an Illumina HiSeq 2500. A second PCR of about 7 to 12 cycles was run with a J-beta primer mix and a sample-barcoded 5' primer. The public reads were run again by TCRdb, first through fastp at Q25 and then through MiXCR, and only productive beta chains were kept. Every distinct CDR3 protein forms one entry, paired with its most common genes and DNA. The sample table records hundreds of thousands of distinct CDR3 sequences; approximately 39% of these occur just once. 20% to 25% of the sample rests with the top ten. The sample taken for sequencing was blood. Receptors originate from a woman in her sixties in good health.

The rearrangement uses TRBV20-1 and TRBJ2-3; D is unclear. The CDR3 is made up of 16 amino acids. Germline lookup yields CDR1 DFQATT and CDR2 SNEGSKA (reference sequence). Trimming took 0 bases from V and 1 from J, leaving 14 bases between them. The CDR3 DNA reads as TGCAGTGCTAGAGATCTGGTTGGGTACCGCACAGATACGCAGTATTTT. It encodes CSARDLVGYRTDTQYF.

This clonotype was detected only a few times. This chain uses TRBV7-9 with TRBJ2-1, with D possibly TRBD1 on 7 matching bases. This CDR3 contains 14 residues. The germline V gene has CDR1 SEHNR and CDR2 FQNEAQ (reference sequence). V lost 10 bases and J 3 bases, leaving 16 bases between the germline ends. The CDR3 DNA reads TGTGCCACCCCAGGGGGGTCTAGCTACAATGAGCAGTTCTTC. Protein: CATPGGSSYNEQFF.

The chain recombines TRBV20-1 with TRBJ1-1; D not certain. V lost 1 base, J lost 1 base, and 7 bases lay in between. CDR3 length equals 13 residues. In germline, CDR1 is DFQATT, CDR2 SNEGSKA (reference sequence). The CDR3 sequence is CSARGFGNTEAFF. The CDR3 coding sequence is TGCAGTGCTAGAGGGTTCGGGAACACTGAAGCTTTCTTT.

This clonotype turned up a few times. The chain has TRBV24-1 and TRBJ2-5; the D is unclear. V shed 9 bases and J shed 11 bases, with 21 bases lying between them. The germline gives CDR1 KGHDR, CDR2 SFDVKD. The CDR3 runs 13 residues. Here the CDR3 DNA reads TGTGCCACCCGGCGCGGTGGATACAATGAGCAGTACTTC. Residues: CATRRGGYNEQYF.

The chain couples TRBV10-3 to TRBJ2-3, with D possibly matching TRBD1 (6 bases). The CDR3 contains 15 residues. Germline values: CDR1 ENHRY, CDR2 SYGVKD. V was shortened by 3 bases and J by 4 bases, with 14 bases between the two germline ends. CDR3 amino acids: CAISDAQGDADTQYF. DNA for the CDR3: TGTGCCATCAGTGATGCACAGGGTGACGCAGATACGCAGTATTTT.

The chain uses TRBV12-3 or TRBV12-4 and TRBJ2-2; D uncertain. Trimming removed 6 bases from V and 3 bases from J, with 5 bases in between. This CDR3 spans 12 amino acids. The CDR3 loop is CASRAHTGELFF. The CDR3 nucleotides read TGTGCCAGCAGGGCGCACACCGGGGAGCTGTTTTTT.

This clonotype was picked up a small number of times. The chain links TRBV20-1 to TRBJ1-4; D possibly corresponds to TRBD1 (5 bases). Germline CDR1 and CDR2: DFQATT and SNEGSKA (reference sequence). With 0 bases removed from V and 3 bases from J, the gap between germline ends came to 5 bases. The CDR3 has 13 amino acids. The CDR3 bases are TGCAGTGCTAGAGAAGGGGCTAATGAAAAACTGTTTTTT. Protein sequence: CSAREGANEKLFF.

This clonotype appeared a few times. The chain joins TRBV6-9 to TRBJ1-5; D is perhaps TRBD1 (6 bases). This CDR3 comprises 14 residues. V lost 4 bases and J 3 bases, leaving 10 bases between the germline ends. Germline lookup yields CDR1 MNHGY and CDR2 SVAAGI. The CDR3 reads CASSLHRDNQPQHF. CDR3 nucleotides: TGTGCCAGCAGTTTGCACAGGGACAATCAGCCCCAGCATTTT.

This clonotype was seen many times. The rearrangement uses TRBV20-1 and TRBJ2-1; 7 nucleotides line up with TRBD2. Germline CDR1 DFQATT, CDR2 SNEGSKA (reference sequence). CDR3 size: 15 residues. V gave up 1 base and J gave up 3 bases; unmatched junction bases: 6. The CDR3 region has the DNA TGCAGTGCTAGAGCGGCTAGCGGCTACTACAATGAGCAGTTCTTC. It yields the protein CSARAASGYYNEQFF.

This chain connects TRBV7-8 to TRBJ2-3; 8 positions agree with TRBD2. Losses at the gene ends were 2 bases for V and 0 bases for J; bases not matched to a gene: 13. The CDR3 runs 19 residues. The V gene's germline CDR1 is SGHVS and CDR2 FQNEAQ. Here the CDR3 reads CASSLIAGFIGSSTDTQYF. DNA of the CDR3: TGTGCCAGCAGCTTAATAGCGGGATTTATCGGGTCAAGCACAGATACGCAGTATTTT.

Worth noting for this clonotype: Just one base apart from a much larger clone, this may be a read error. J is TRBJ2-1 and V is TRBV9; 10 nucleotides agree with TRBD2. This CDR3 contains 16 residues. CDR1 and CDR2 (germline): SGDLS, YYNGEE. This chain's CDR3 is CAGSPHSGGARNEQFF. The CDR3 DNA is TGTGCCGGCAGCCCCCACAGCGGGGGGGCCCGGAATGAGCAGTTCTTC.

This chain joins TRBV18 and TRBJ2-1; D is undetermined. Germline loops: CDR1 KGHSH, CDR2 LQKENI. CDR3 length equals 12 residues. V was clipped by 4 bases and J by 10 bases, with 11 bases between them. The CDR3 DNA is TGTGCCAGCTCACGTGACTCTGACGAGCAGTTCTTC. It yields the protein CASSRDSDEQFF.

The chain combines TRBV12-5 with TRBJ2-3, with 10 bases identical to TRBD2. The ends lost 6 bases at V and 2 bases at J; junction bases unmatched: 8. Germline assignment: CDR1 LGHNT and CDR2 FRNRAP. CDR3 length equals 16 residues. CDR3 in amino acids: CASGASGRGNTDTQYF. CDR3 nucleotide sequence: TGTGCTAGTGGAGCTAGCGGGAGAGGTAACACAGATACGCAGTATTTT.

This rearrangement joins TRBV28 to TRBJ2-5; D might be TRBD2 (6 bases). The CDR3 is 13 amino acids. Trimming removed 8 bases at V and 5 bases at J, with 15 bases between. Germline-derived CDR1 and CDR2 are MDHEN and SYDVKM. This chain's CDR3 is CASSPGEAETQYF. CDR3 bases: TGTGCCAGCTCGCCGGGGGAGGCGGAGACCCAGTACTTC.

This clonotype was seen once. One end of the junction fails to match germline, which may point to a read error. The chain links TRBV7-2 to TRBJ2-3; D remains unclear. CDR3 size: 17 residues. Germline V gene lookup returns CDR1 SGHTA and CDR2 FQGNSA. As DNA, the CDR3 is TGTGCCAGCAGCTTAGAGCAGGACCTCTTCCTCACAGATGCGCAGTATTTT. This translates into CASSLEQDLFLTDAQYF.

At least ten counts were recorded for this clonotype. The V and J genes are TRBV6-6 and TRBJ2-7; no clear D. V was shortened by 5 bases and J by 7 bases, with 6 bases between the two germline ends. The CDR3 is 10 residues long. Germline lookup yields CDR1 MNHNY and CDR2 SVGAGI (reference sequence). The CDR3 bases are TGTGCCAGCAGTCGTGATGAGCAGTACTTC. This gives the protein CASSRDEQYF.

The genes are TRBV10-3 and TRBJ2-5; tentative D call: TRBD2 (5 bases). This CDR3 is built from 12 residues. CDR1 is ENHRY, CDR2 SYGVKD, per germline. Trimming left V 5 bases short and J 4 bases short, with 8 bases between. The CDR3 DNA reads TGTGCCATCAGTAGAGAGGGAGAGACCCAGTACTTC. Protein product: CAISREGETQYF.

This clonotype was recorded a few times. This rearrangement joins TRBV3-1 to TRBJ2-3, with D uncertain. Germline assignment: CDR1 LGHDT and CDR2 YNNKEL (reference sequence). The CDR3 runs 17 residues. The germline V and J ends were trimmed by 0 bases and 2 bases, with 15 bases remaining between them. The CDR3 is CASSQEKAPWVTDTQYF. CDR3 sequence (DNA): TGTGCCAGCAGCCAAGAGAAGGCCCCTTGGGTCACAGATACGCAGTATTTT.

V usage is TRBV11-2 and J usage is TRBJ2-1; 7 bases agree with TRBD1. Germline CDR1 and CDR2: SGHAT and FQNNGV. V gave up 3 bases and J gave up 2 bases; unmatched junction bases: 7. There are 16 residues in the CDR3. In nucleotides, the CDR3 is TGTGCCAGCAGCTTGAGTTGGGACAGTGCCTACAATGAGCAGTTCTTC. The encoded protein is CASSLSWDSAYNEQFF.

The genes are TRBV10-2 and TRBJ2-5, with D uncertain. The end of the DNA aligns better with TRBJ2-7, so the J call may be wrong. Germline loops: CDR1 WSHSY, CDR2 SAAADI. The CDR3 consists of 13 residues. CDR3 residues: CASSESTPYEQYF. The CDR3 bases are TGCGCCAGCAGTGAGTCGACCCCCTACGAGCAGTACTTC.

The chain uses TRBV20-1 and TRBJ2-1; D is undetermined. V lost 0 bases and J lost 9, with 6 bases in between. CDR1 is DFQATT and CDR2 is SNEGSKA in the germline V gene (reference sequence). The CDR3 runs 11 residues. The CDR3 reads CSARDLAEQFF. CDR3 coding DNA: TGCAGTGCTAGAGATTTGGCTGAGCAGTTCTTC.

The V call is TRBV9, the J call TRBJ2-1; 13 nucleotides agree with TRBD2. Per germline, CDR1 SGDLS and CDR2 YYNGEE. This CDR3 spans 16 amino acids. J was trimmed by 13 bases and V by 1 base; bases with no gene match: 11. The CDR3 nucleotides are TGTGCCAGCAGCGTATCCGGACTAGCGGGAGAAGAGACCCAGTTCTTC. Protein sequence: CASSVSGLAGEETQFF.

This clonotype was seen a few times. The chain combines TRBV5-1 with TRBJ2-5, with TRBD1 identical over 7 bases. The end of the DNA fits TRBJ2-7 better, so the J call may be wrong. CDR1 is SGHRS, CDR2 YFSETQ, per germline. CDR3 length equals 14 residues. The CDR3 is CASSLAQGMGEQYF. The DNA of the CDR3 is TGCGCCAGCAGCTTGGCACAGGGGATGGGCGAGCAGTACTTC.

In DNA form, the CDR3 reads TGTGCCACCAGCAGAGATTCAGTTCTACGAAAGCAGTACTTC. It translates to CATSRDSVLRKQYF. The chain couples TRBV15 to TRBJ2-5; the D is unclear. From germline, CDR1 is LNHNV and CDR2 YYDKDF (reference sequence). This CDR3 has 14 amino acids. Trimming took 0 bases from V and 11 from J, leaving 16 bases between them.